What follows is one TCR beta chain and its context. Germline V gene data show CDR1 as MNHEY and CDR2 as SVGEGT. The CDR3 consists of 15 residues. Trimming pared 2 bases from V and 2 bases from J, leaving 13 bases between. The record originates from a study of blood T cell repertoires in COVID-19. Libraries were prepared by immunoSEQ multiplex PCR; TCRdb keeps only in-frame clonotypes and omits some of them. Among some 140,000 clones listed, approximately 80% were seen once. The receptor was isolated from a man aged 55-75 years who had recovered from COVID-19. The material sequenced was peripheral blood. The chain has TRBV6-2 or TRBV6-3 and TRBJ2-7, with D perhaps matching TRBD1 (6 bases). The CDR3 loop reads CASSYTRDTTYEQYF. CDR3 coding DNA: TGTGCCAGCAGTTACACTCGGGACACAACCTACGAGCAGTACTTC.